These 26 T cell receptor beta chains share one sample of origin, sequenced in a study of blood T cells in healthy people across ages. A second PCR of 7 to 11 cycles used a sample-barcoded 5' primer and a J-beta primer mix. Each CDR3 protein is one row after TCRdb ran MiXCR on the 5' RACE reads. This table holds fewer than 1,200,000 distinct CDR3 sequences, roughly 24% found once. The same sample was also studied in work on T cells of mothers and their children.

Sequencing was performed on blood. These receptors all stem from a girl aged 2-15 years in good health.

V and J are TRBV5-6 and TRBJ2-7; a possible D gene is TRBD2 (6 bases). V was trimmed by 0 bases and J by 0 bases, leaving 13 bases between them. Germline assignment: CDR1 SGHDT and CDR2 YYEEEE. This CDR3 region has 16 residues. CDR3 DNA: TGTGCCAGCAGCTTGGGCGGGACCGAGATCTCCTACGAGCAGTACTTC. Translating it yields CASSLGGTEISYEQYF.

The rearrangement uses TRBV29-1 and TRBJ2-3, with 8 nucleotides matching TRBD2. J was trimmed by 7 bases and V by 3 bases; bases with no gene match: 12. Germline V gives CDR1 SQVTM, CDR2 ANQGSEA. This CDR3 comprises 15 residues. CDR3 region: CSVDLAGGVGNTQYF. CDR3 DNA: TGCAGCGTTGACTTGGCGGGGGGAGTTGGGAATACGCAGTATTTT.

The CDR3 loop is CASSSTPRARTEAFF. The CDR3 DNA reads TGCGCCAGCAGCTCAACCCCAAGGGCCCGGACTGAAGCTTTCTTT. J is TRBJ1-1 and V is TRBV5-1; D remains ambiguous. This CDR3 is built from 15 residues. Germline CDR1 is SGHRS and CDR2 is YFSETQ. V lost 3 bases and J 5 bases, leaving 17 bases between the germline ends.

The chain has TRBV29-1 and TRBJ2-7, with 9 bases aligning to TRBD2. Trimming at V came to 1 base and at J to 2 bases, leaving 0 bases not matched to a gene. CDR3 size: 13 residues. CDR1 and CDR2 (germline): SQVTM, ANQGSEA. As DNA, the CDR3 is TGCAGCGTTGAAGGGACTAGCGCCTACGAGCAGTACTTC. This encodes CSVEGTSAYEQYF.

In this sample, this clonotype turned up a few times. CDR3 sequence (DNA): TGCGCCAGCAGCCTGATAGTAGAAGGCCAAGCGGGAGGAAGAAATGAGCAGTTCTTC. It translates to CASSLIVEGQAGGRNEQFF. The chain joins TRBV5-1 to TRBJ2-1, with 9 bases lining up with TRBD2. There are 19 residues in the CDR3. Germline V gene sequence: CDR1 SGHRS, CDR2 YFSETQ. Trimming at V came to 4 bases and at J to 7 bases, leaving 21 bases not matched to a gene.

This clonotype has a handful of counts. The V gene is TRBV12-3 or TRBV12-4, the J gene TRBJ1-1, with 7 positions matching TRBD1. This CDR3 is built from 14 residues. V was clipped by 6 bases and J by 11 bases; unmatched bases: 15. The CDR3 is CASRPGQLHLGAFF. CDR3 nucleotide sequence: TGTGCCAGCAGGCCGGGACAGCTTCACCTGGGGGCTTTCTTT.

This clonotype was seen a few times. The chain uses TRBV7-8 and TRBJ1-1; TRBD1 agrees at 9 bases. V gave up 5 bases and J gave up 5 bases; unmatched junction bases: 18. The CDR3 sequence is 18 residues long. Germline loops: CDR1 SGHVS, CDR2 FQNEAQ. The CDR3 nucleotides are TGTGCCAGCAGCCTCATTGAATTTCCGGGACAGGGCTTGACTGAAGCTTTCTTT. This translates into CASSLIEFPGQGLTEAFF.

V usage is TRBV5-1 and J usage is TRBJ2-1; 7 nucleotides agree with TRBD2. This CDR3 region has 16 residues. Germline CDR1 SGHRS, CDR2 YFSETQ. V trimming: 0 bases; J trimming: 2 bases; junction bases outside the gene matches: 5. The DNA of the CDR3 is TGCGCCAGCAGCTTGGTTGCAGCGGGGCCCTACAATGAGCAGTTCTTC. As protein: CASSLVAAGPYNEQFF.

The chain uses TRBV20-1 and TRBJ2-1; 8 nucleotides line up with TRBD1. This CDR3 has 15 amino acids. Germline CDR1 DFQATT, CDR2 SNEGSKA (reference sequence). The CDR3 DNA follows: TGCAGGGTAGGACCGGGACAGGCCAAAGTCAATGAGCAGTTCTTC. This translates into CRVGPGQAKVNEQFF.

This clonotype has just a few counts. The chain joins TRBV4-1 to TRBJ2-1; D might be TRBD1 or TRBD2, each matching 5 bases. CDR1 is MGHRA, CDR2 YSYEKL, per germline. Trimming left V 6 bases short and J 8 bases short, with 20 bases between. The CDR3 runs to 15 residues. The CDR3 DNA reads TGCGCCAGCAGTCCTAGTCCGGGACGGTACCATGAGCAGTTCTTC. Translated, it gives CASSPSPGRYHEQFF.

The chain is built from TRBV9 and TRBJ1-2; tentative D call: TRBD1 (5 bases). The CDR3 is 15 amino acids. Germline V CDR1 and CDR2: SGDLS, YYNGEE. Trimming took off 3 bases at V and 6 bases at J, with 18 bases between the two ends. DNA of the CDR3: TGTGCCAGCAGCGCCGGCGGGGACGAAAGGAATGGCTACACCTTC. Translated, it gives CASSAGGDERNGYTF.

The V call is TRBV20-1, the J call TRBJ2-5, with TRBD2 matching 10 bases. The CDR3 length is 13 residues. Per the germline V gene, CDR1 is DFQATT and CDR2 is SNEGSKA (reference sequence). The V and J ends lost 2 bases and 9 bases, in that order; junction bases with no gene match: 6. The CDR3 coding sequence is TGCAGTGCTAGATATCCTAGCGGGAGTCCCCAGTACTTC. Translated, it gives CSARYPSGSPQYF.

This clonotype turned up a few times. The CDR3 loop is CSALTGTAASYEQYF. The CDR3 DNA sequence: TGCAGCGCCCTAACCGGGACAGCGGCTTCCTACGAGCAGTACTTC. The gene calls are TRBV29-1 and TRBJ2-7; 7 bases are shared with TRBD1. Germline V gives CDR1 SQVTM, CDR2 ANQGSEA. The CDR3 extends over 15 amino acids. V gave up 7 bases and J gave up 1 base; unmatched junction bases: 13.

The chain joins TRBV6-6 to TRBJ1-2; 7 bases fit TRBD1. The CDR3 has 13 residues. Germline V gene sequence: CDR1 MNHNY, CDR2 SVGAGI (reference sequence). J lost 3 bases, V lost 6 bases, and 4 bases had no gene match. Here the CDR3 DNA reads TGTGCCAGCAGACAGGGGAGCGACTATGGCTACACCTTC. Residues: CASRQGSDYGYTF.

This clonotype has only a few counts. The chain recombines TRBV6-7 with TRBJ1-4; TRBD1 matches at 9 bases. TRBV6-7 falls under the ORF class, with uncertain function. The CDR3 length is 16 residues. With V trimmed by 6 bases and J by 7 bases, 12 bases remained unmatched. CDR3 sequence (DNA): TGTGCCAGCAGGACGTACCTTCCGGGACAGGGTGAAAAACTGTTTTTT. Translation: CASRTYLPGQGEKLFF.

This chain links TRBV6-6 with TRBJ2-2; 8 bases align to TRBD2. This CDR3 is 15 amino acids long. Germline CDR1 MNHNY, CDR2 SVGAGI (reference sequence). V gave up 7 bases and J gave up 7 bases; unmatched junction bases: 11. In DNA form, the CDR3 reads TGTGCCAGCACCGACGGGGGGGGCCTTGACGGGGAGCTGTTTTTT. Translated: CASTDGGGLDGELFF.

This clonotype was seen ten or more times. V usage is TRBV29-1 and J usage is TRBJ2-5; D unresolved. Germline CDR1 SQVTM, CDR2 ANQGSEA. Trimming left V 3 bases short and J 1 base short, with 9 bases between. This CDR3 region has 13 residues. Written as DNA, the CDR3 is TGCAGCGTTGAGTCCGGAACCCAAGAGACCCAGTACTTC. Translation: CSVESGTQETQYF.

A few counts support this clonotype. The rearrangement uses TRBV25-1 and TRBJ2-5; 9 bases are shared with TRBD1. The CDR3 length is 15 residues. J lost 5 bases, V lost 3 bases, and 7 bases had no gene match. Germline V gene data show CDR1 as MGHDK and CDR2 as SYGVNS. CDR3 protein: CASSDRTGGWETQYF. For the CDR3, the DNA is TGTGCCAGCAGTGACCGAACAGGGGGCTGGGAGACCCAGTACTTC.

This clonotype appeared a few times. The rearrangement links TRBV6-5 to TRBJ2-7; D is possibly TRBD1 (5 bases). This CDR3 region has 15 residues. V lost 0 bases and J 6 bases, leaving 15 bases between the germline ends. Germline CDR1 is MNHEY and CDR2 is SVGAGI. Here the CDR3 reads CASSYSGQGSAEQYF. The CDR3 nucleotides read TGTGCCAGCAGTTACTCAGGCCAGGGATCGGCCGAGCAGTACTTC.

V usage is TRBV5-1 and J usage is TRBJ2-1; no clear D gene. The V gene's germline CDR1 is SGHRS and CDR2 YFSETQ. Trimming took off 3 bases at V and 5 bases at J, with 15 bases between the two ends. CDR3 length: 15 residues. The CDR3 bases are TGCGCCAGCAGCTCCCCGTTTGACGGAAACAATGAGCAGTTCTTC. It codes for CASSSPFDGNNEQFF.

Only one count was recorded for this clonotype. The CDR3 nucleotides are TGCAGTGCTCATAGGGGAGGAGGCTACACCTTC. This sequence encodes CSAHRGGGYTF. V and J are TRBV20-1 and TRBJ1-2; tentatively, D is TRBD1 (5 bases). In germline, CDR1 is DFQATT, CDR2 SNEGSKA (reference sequence). V lost 5 bases and J lost 8, with 12 bases in between. This CDR3 comprises 11 residues.

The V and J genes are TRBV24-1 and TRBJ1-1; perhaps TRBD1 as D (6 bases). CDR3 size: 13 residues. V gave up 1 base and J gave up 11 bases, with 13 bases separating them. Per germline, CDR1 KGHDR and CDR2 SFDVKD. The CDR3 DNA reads TGTGCCACCAGTGATTTAGCCACAGGGCGCGCTTTCTTT. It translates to CATSDLATGRAFF.

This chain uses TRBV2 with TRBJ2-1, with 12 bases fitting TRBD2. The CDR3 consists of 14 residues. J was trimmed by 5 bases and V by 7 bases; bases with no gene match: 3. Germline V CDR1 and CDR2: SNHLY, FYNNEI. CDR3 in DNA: TGTGCCAGCACCTGGACTAGCGGGAACAATGAGCAGTTCTTC. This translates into CASTWTSGNNEQFF.

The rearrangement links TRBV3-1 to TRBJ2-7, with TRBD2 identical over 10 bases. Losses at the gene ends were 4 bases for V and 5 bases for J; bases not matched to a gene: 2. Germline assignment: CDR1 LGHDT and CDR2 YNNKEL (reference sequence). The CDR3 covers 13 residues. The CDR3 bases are TGTGCCAGCAGCCCCGGGACTAGCGACGAGCAGTACTTC. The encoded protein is CASSPGTSDEQYF.

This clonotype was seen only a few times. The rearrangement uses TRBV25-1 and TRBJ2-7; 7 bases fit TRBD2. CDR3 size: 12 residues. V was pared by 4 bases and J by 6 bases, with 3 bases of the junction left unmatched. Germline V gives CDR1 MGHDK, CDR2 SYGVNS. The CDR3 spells CASSGGGVEQYF. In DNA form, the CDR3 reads TGTGCCAGCAGTGGTGGGGGGGTCGAGCAGTACTTC.

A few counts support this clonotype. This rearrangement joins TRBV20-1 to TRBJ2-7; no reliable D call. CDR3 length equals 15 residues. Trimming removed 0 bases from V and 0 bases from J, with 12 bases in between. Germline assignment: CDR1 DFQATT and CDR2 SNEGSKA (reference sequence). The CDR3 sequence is CSARDSGMSSYEQYF. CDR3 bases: TGCAGTGCTAGAGATTCAGGCATGAGCTCCTACGAGCAGTACTTC.